Here is one T cell receptor beta chain with its context. Its antigen is unknown. The V end lost 2 bases, the J end lost 4 bases, and 19 bases lay between the germline ends. Germline CDR1 SGHTA, CDR2 FQGNSA. This CDR3 contains 17 residues. These data come from a study of long-term antiretroviral therapy in people with HIV. General study results and limits: The ART regimens used between the mid-2000s and the late 2010s may be less effective than current ones. HIV repertoires showed narrower CDR3 length ranges than controls. The clones with expansion before ART were dominant in the repertoire at all time points.

No fewer than two post-ART and no fewer than one pre-ART PBMC samples existed for each donor. At the survey level, the v3.0 immunoSEQ assay was run. The repertoire was sequenced with immunoSEQ multiplex PCR; TCRdb's copy has only in-frame clones and lacks some. The data contain approximately 21,000 clones, around 89% of them singletons. The TCR originated in a man in his fifties or sixties with HIV. The chain carries TRBV7-2 and TRBJ2-3; D unclear. This specimen was unsorted PBMCs, taken 2.3 years after starting antiretroviral therapy. The CDR3 DNA follows: TGTGCCAGCAGCTTAAATCCCCTCGGCTCTGGGGCAGATACGCAGTATTTT. Translation: CASSLNPLGSGADTQYF. Full variable domain (missing parts from reference TRBV7-2 and TRBJ2-3): GAGVSQSPSNKVTEKGKDVELRCDPISGHTALYWYRQSLGQGLEFLIYFQGNSAPDKSGLPSDRFSAERTGGSVSTLTIQRTQQEDSAVYLCASSLNPLGSGADTQYFGPGTRLTVL.